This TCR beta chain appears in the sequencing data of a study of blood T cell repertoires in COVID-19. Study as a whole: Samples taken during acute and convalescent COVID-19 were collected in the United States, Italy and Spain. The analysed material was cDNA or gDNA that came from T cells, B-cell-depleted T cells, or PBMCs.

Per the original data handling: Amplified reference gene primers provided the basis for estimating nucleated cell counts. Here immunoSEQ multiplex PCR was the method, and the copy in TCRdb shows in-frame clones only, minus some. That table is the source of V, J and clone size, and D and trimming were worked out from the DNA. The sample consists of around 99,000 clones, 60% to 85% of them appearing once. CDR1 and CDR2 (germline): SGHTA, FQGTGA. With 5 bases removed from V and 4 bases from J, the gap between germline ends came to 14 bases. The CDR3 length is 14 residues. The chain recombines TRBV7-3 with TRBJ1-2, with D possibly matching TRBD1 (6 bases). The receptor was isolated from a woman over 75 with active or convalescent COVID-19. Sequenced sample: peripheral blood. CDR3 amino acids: CASSPSTGPYGYTF. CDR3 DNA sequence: TGTGCCAGCAGCCCGTCGACAGGTCCCTATGGCTACACCTTC.